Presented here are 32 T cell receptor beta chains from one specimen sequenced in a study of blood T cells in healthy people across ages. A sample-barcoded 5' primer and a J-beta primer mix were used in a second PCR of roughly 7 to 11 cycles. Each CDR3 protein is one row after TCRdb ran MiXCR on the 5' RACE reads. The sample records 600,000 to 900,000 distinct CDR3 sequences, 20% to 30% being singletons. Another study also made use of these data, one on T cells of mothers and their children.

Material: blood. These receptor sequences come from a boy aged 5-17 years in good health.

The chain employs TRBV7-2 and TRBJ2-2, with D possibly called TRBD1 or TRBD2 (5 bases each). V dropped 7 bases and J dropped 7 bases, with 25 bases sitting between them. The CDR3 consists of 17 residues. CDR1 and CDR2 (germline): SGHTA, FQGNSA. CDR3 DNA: TGTGCCAGCATCGCAGCCCGGTGGGGGTCCGTGGGCGGGGAGCTGTTTTTT. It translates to CASIAARWGSVGGELFF. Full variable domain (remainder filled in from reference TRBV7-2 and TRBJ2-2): GAGVSQSPSNKVTEKGKDVELRCDPISGHTALYWYRQSLGQGLEFLIYFQGNSAPDKSGLPSDRFSAERTGGSVSTLTIQRTQQEDSAVYLCASIAARWGSVGGELFFGEGSRLTVL.

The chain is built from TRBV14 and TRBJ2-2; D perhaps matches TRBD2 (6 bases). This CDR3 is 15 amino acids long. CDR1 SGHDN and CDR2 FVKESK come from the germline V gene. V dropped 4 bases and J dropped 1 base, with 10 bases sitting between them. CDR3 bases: TGTGCCAGCAGCCGGGAGGTTGGGAACACCGGGGAGCTGTTTTTT. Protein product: CASSREVGNTGELFF.

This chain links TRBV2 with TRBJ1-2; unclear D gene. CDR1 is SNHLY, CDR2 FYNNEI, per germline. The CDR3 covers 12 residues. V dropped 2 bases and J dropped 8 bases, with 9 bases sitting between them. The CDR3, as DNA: TGTGCCAGCAGTGAAAGACAAGTGGGCTACACCTTC. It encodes CASSERQVGYTF.

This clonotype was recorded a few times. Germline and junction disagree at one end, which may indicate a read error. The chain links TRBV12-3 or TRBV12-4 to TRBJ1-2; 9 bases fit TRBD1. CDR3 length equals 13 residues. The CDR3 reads CTSSLGDRDGYTF. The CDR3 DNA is TGTACCAGCAGTTTAGGGGACAGGGATGGCTACACCTTC.

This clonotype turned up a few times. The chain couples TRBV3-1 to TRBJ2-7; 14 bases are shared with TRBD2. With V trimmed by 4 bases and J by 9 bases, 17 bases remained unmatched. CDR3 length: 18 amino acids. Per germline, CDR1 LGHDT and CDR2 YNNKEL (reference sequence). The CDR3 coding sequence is TGTGCCAGCAGCCCCGGGGGACTAGCGGGGGCCTCCGTCTTCGGGCAGTACTTC. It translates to CASSPGGLAGASVFGQYF.

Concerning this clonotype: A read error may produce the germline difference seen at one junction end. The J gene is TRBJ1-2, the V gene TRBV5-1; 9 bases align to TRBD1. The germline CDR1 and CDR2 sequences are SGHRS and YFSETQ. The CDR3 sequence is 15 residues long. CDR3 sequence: CASSFDGDRDYGYTF. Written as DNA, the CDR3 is TGCGCCAGCAGCTTCGATGGGGACAGGGACTATGGCTATACCTTC.

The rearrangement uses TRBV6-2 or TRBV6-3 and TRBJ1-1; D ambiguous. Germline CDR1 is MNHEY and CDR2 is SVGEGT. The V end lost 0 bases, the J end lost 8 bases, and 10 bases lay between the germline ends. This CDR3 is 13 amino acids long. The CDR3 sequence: CASSYSGSGEAFF. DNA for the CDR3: TGTGCCAGCAGTTACTCGGGGTCAGGAGAAGCTTTCTTT.

The CDR3, as DNA: TGTGCCAGCAGTTACTCAAGGACAGGGGGGTTCTACGAGCAGTACTTC. This sequence encodes CASSYSRTGGFYEQYF. The chain has TRBV6-5 and TRBJ2-7, with 10 bases aligning to TRBD1. The CDR3 contains 16 residues. The germline V gene has CDR1 MNHEY and CDR2 SVGAGI. V trimming: 0 bases; J trimming: 3 bases; junction bases outside the gene matches: 5.

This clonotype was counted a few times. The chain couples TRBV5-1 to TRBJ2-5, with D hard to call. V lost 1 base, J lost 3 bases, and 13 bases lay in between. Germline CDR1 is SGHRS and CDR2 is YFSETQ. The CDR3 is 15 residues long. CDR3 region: CASSLLGNWEETQYF. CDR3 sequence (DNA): TGCGCCAGCAGCTTGTTAGGGAACTGGGAAGAGACCCAGTACTTC.

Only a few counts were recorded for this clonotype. The CDR3 DNA reads as TGCGCCAGCAGTGACCCAGCGGGGGTCGATACGCAGTATTTT. This sequence encodes CASSDPAGVDTQYF. The chain combines TRBV10-2 with TRBJ2-3, with 8 positions matching TRBD2. This CDR3 has 14 amino acids. The ends lost 3 bases at V and 6 bases at J; junction bases unmatched: 5. Germline V gene data show CDR1 as WSHSY and CDR2 as SAAADI.

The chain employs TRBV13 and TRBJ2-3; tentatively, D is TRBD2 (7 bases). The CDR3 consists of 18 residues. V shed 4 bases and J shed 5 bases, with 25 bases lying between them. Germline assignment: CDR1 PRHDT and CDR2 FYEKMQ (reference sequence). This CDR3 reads CASSCISCGGLERDTQYF. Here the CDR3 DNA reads TGTGCCAGCAGCTGTATCTCGTGCGGGGGCCTAGAAAGAGATACGCAGTATTTT.

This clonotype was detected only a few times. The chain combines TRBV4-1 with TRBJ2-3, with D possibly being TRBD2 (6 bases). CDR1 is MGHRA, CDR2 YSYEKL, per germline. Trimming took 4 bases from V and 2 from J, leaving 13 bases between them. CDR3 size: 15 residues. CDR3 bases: TGCGCCAGCAGCCCGGGACTGGGGTACACAGATACGCAGTATTTT. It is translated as CASSPGLGYTDTQYF.

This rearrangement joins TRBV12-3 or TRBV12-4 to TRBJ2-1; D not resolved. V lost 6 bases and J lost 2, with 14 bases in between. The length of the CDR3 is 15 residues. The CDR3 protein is CASSTRTLPYNEQFF. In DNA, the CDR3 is TGTGCCAGCAGCACGCGGACCCTCCCCTACAATGAGCAGTTCTTC.

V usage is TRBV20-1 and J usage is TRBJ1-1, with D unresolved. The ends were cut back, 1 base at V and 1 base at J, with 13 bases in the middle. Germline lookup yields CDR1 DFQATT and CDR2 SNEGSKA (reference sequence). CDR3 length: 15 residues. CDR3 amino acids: CSARGETAWNTEAFF. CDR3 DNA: TGCAGTGCTAGAGGGGAGACGGCCTGGAACACTGAAGCTTTCTTT.

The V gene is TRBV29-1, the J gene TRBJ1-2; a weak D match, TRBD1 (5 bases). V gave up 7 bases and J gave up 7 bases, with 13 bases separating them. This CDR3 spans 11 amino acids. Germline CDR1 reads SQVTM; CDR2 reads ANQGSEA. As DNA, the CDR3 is TGCAGCGCCGGGGGGACTCCTGGCTACACCTTC. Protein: CSAGGTPGYTF. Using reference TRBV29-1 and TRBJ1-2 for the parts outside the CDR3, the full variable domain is SAVISQKPSRDICQRGTSLTIQCQVDSQVTMMFWYRQQPGQSLTLIATANQGSEATYESGFVIDKFPISRPNLTFSTLTVSNMSPEDSSIYLCSAGGTPGYTFGSGTRLTVV.

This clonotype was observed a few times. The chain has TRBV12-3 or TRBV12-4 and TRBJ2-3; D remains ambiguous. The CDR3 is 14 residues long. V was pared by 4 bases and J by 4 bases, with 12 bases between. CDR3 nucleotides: TGTGCCAGCAGTTCTCCGGAGTTCGCAGATACGCAGTATTTT. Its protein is CASSSPEFADTQYF.

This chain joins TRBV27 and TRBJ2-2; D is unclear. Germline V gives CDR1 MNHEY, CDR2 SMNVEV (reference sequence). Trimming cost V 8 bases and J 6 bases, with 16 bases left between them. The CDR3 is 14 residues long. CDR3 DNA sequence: TGTGCCAGCGGGCCCAAGGCTTTTGCCGGGGAGCTGTTTTTT. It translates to CASGPKAFAGELFF.

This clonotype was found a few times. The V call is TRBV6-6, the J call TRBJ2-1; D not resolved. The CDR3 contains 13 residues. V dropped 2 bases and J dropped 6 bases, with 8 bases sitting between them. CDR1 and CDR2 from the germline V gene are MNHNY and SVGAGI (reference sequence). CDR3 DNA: TGTGCCAGCAGTTACGGTGGGTCCAATGAGCAGTTCTTC. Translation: CASSYGGSNEQFF.

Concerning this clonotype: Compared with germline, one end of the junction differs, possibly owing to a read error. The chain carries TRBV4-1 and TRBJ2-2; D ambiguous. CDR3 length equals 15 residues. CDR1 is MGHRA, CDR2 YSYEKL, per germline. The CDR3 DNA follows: TGCGCCGGCAGCCAAGAAAATGGCTACACCGGGGAGCTGTTTTTT. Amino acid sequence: CAGSQENGYTGELFF.

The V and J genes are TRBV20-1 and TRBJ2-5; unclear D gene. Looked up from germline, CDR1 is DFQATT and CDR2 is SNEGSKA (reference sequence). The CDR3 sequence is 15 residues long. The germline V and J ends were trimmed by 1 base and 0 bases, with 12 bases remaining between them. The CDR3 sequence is CSARVFSGNQETQYF. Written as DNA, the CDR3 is TGCAGTGCTAGAGTCTTCAGTGGGAACCAAGAGACCCAGTACTTC.

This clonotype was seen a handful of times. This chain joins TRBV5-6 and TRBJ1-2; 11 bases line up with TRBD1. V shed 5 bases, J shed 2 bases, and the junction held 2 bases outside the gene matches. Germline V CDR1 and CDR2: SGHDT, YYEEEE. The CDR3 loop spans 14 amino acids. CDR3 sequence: CASRRTGGNYGYTF. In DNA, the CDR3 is TGTGCCAGCAGACGGACAGGGGGCAACTATGGCTACACCTTC.

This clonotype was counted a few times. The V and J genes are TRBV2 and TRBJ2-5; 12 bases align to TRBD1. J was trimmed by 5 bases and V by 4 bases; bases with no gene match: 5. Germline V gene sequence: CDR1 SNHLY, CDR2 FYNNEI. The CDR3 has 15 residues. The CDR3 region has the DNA TGTGCCAGCAGTGCGGGACAGGGGGCCGTCGAGACCCAGTACTTC. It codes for CASSAGQGAVETQYF.

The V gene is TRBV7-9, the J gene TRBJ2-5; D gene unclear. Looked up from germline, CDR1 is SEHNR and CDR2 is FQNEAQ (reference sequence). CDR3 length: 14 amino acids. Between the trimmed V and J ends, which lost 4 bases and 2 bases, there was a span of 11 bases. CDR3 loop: CASSSLDFQETQYF. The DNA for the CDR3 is TGTGCCAGCAGCTCCCTGGATTTTCAAGAGACCCAGTACTTC.

CDR3 coding DNA: TGTGCCATCAGTGAATGGCAACCCCCTAGCACAGATACGCAGTATTTT. It encodes CAISEWQPPSTDTQYF. This sequence joins TRBV10-3 and TRBJ2-3; D unclear. V dropped 3 bases and J dropped 0 bases, with 13 bases sitting between them. This CDR3 spans 16 amino acids. CDR1 is ENHRY, CDR2 SYGVKD, per germline.

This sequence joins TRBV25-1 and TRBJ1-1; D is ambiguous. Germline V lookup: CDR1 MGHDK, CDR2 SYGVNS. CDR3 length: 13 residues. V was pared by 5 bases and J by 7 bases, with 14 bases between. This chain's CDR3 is CASSTPIRGEAFF. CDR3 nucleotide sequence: TGTGCCAGCAGTACCCCCATCCGGGGTGAAGCTTTCTTT. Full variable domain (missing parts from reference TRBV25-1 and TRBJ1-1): EADIYQTPRYLVIGTGKKITLECSQTMGHDKMYWYQQDPGMELHLIHYSYGVNSTEKGDLSSESTVSRIRTEHFPLTLESARPSHTSQYLCASSTPIRGEAFFGQGTRLTVV.

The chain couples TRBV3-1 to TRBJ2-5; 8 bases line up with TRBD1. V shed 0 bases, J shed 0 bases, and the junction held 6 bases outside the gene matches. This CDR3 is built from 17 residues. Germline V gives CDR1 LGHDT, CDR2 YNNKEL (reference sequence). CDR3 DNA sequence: TGTGCCAGCAGCCAAGATCCCGGACAGGGCTACCAAGAGACCCAGTACTTC. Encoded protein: CASSQDPGQGYQETQYF.

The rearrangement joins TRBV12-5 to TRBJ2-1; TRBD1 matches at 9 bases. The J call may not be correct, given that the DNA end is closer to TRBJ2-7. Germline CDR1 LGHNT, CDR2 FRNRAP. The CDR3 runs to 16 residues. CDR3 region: CASGVPQTGGSYEQYF. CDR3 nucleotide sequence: TGTGCTAGTGGTGTGCCCCAGACAGGGGGCTCCTACGAGCAGTACTTC.

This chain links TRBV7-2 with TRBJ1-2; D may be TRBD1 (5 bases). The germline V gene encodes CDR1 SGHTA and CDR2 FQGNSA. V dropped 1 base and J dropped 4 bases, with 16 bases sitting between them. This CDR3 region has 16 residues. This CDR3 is CASSLVVGPSGYGYTF. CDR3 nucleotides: TGTGCCAGCAGCTTAGTGGTGGGACCTTCCGGCTATGGCTACACCTTC.

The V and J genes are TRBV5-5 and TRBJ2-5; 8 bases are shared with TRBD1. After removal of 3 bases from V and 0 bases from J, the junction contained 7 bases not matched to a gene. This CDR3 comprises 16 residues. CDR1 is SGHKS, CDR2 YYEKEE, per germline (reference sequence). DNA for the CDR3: TGTGCCAGCAGCTGGACAGGGATTTTGTACCAAGAGACCCAGTACTTC. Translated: CASSWTGILYQETQYF.

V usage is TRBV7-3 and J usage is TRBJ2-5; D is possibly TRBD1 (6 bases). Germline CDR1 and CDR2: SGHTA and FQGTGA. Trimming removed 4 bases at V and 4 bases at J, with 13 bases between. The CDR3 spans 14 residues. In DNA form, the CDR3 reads TGTGCCAGCAGCTCCTCCGGGACACGAGAGACCCAGTACTTC. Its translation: CASSSSGTRETQYF.

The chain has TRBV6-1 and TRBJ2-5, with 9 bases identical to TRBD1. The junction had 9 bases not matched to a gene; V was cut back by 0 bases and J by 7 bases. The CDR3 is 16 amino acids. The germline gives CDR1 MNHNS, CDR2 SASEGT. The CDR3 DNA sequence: TGTGCCAGCAGTGAAGCGGAGCGGAGACAGGGGGGGACCCAGTACTTC. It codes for CASSEAERRQGGTQYF.

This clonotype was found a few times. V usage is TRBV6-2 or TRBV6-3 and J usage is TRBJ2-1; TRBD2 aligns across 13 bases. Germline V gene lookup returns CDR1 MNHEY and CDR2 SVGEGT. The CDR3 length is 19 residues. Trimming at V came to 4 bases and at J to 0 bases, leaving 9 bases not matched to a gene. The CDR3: CASSFTGTSGVSSYNEQFF. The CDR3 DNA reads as TGTGCCAGCAGTTTCACCGGGACTAGCGGGGTGAGCTCCTACAATGAGCAGTTCTTC.